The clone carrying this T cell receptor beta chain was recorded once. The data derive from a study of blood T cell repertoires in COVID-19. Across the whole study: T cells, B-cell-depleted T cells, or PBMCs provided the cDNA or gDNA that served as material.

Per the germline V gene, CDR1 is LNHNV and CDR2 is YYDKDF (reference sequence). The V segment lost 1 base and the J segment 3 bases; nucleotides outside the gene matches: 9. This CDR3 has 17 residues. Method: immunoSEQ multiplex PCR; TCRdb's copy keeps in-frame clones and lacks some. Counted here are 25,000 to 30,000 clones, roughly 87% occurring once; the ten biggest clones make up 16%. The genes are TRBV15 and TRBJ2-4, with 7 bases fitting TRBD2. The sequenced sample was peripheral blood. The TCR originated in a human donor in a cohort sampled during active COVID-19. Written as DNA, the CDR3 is TGTGCCACCAGCAGAGGAGGGGCAGGGAGGGTCAAAAACATTCAGTACTTC. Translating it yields CATSRGGAGRVKNIQYF. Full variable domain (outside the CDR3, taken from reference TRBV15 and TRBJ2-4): DAMVIQNPRYQVTQFGKPVTLSCSQTLNHNVMYWYQQKSSQAPKLLFHYYDKDFNNEADTPDNFQSRRPNTSFCFLDIRSPGLGDTAMYLCATSRGGAGRVKNIQYFGAGTRLSVL.